This record looks at one T cell receptor (beta chain) sequence and its context. The data were obtained in a study of blood T cell repertoires in COVID-19. Overall study context: Sample material is recorded as cDNA or gDNA derived from T cells, B-cell-depleted T cells, or PBMCs.

CDR1 and CDR2 from the germline V gene are GTSNPN and SVGIG (reference sequence). Deletions cut 1 base from V and 11 bases from J, with 17 bases between. The CDR3 consists of 13 residues. Per the original methods: Amplification with reference gene primers provided the estimates of nucleated cell counts. TCRdb's table, derived via immunoSEQ multiplex PCR, lists solely in-frame clones and lacks some. D and trimming come from the DNA, and the V and J calls and clone size come from that table. The sample lists about 270,000 clones, roughly 90% seen once, with 2% to 2.5% in the top ten. Individuals drawn from some 25 US areas were about 18 to 90 years old. Membership in each cohort depended on participant-reported clinical history.

The sequenced sample was PBMCs or T cells enriched from blood (not recorded which). The rearrangement uses TRBV30 and TRBJ1-1, with unresolved D. The TCR comes from a woman aged 40 to 55 with acute COVID-19. DNA for the CDR3: TGTGCCTGGAGTGACTGGGGAGCCCCGGGGGCTTTCTTT. It translates to CAWSDWGAPGAFF. Together with reference TRBV30 and TRBJ1-1, the CDR3 gives the full variable domain: SQTIHQWPATLVQPVGSPLSLECTVEGTSNPNLYWYRQAAGRGLQLLFYSVGIGQISSEVPQNLSASRPQDRQFILSSKKLLLSDSGFYLCAWSDWGAPGAFFGQGTRLTVV.